This T cell receptor (beta chain) was recovered during a study of OX40 agonist ivuxolimab in advanced cancers. Libraries were prepared by immunoSEQ multiplex PCR; TCRdb keeps only in-frame clonotypes and omits some of them. The repertoire holds over 45,000 clones, with about 83% as singletons. With 4 bases removed from V and 4 bases from J, the gap between germline ends came to 10 bases. CDR3 length: 13 amino acids. Germline V gene lookup returns CDR1 SQVTM and CDR2 ANQGSEA. The V and J genes are TRBV29-1 and TRBJ1-4; D call uncertain. This receptor was obtained from an adult with an advanced solid tumor such as melanoma, head and neck, liver or kidney cancer. The specimen was CD4+ or CD8+ T cells sorted from blood, collected in a trial of the OX40 agonist ivuxolimab. CDR3 sequence (DNA): TGCAGCGTTGCCTGGGCCATTAATGAAAAACTGTTTTTT. Protein: CSVAWAINEKLFF.